The 17 T cell receptor beta chains below come from one sample, sequenced in a study of cytomegalovirus exposure and HLA in healthy donors. Amplification used 60 Vbeta primers and 13 Jbeta primers. Clones were sequenced by immunoSEQ multiplex PCR, and TCRdb holds only the in-frame ones, with some missing. The table counts approximately 75,000 clones; roughly 5% lies in the top ten. Source material: PBMCs. The receptors were gathered from a man between 40 and 49 years old in good health and CMV-seronegative.

This rearrangement joins TRBV7-2 to TRBJ2-7, with 10 bases matching TRBD2. Trimming removed 6 bases from V and 5 bases from J; junction bases left unmatched: 10. The germline V gene has CDR1 SGHTA and CDR2 FQGNSA. This CDR3 region has 15 residues. CDR3 amino acids: CASRQKLAGQNEQYF. The CDR3 nucleotides read TGTGCCAGCAGACAAAAACTAGCGGGACAGAACGAGCAGTACTTC.

Here the CDR3 DNA reads TGTGCCACCACCAGCGGTTTCTCTGGGGCCAACGTCCTGACTTTC. Amino acid sequence: CATTSGFSGANVLTF. J is TRBJ2-6 and V is TRBV15, with D possibly being TRBD2 (5 bases). CDR1 LNHNV and CDR2 YYDKDF come from the germline V gene (reference sequence). The V gene lost 7 bases and the J gene lost 0 bases, with 10 bases spanning the gap. The CDR3 runs 15 residues. Complete variable domain (other parts from reference TRBV15 and TRBJ2-6): DAMVIQNPRYQVTQFGKPVTLSCSQTLNHNVMYWYQQKSSQAPKLLFHYYDKDFNNEADTPDNFQSRRPNTSFCFLDIRSPGLGDTAMYLCATTSGFSGANVLTFGAGSRLTVL.

This chain uses TRBV30 with TRBJ1-6; 7 bases line up with TRBD1. Germline V gene lookup returns CDR1 GTSNPN and CDR2 SVGIG (reference sequence). This CDR3 region has 13 residues. Trimming cost V 3 bases and J 12 bases; bases outside gene matches: 8. As DNA, the CDR3 is TGTGCCTGGAGAGCTACAGGGGACGGACCCCTCCACTTT. It translates to CAWRATGDGPLHF.

The chain carries TRBV4-1 and TRBJ1-1; maybe TRBD1 (6 bases). The CDR3 loop spans 14 amino acids. Germline V gives CDR1 MGHRA, CDR2 YSYEKL. V was cut by 0 bases and J by 7 bases, with 12 bases left in between. This chain's CDR3 is CASSQERGSSEAFF. As DNA, the CDR3 is TGCGCCAGCAGCCAAGAAAGGGGGAGTAGTGAAGCTTTCTTT.

This chain uses TRBV30 with TRBJ1-1; D possibly corresponds to TRBD1 (5 bases). Trimming took 0 bases from V and 7 from J, leaving 18 bases between them. The CDR3 contains 15 residues. The germline V gene encodes CDR1 GTSNPN and CDR2 SVGIG (reference sequence). The CDR3 spells CAWSVKLRGGSEAFF. The CDR3 nucleotides read TGTGCCTGGAGTGTGAAGTTGAGGGGAGGGAGTGAAGCTTTCTTT.

The chain uses TRBV7-8 and TRBJ1-3; D gene ambiguous. CDR1 and CDR2 from the germline V gene are SGHVS and FQNEAQ. The CDR3 spans 16 residues. V was cut by 1 base and J by 0 bases, with 10 bases left in between. The CDR3 DNA reads TGTGCCAGCAGCTTAGTTCCAGTTTCCTCTGGAAACACCATATATTTT. Residues: CASSLVPVSSGNTIYF.

The rearrangement uses TRBV6-5 and TRBJ1-2; D remains ambiguous. Germline V gene sequence: CDR1 MNHEY, CDR2 SVGAGI. V lost 0 bases, J lost 0 bases, and 8 bases lay in between. The CDR3 covers 15 residues. CDR3 nucleotide sequence: TGTGCCAGCAGTTACTCGCGCGATCCTAACTATGGCTACACCTTC. Its protein product is CASSYSRDPNYGYTF.

The chain employs TRBV28 and TRBJ2-2; 8 bases are shared with TRBD1. The CDR3 consists of 14 residues. CDR1 and CDR2 from the germline V gene are MDHEN and SYDVKM. V shed 1 base, J shed 7 bases, and the junction held 2 bases outside the gene matches. The CDR3 DNA follows: TGTGCCAGCAGTTTATTCACAGGGGGCGGGGAGCTGTTTTTT. This encodes CASSLFTGGGELFF. Full variable domain (outside the CDR3, taken from reference TRBV28 and TRBJ2-2): DVKVTQSSRYLVKRTGEKVFLECVQDMDHENMFWYRQDPGLGLRLIYFSYDVKMKEKGDIPEGYSVSREKKERFSLILESASTNQTSMYLCASSLFTGGGELFFGEGSRLTVL.

The chain recombines TRBV7-9 with TRBJ2-3; perhaps TRBD2 as D (5 bases). Germline V gene sequence: CDR1 SEHNR, CDR2 FQNEAQ (reference sequence). V was cut by 3 bases and J by 4 bases, with 14 bases left in between. There are 15 residues in the CDR3. The CDR3 loop is CASSLPGIPPDTQYF. The CDR3 nucleotides are TGTGCCAGCAGCTTGCCGGGGATACCCCCAGATACGCAGTATTTT.

This chain uses TRBV6-6 with TRBJ1-5; a possible D gene is TRBD1 (5 bases). The CDR3 covers 14 residues. V was trimmed by 6 bases and J by 7 bases, leaving 16 bases between them. Germline V gene data show CDR1 as MNHNY and CDR2 as SVGAGI (reference sequence). The CDR3 sequence: CASRDHGGLQPQHF. For the CDR3, the DNA is TGTGCCAGCAGGGACCACGGGGGACTCCAGCCCCAGCATTTT.

Remarks on this clone: One end of the junction varies from germline; a read error may be responsible. The chain couples TRBV7-7 to TRBJ2-7, with D maybe TRBD2 (6 bases). Per the germline V gene, CDR1 is SSHAT and CDR2 is FNYEAQ (reference sequence). CDR3 size: 13 residues. The CDR3 protein is CASSLGSGDEQYF. DNA of the CDR3: TGTGCTAGCAGCTTAGGGTCGGGGGACGAGCAGTACTTC.

The CDR3 region is CASSESLGRVYEQYF. The DNA of the CDR3 is TGTGCCAGCAGTGAATCTCTCGGCAGGGTCTACGAGCAGTACTTC. The chain employs TRBV25-1 and TRBJ2-7; D is possibly TRBD1 (5 bases). This CDR3 is 15 amino acids long. In germline, CDR1 is MGHDK, CDR2 SYGVNS. V was clipped by 1 base and J by 3 bases, with 13 bases between them.

A remark on this clone: The junction departs from germline at one end; a sequencing error may be responsible. This chain connects TRBV6-5 to TRBJ2-7, with 7 positions matching TRBD1. Germline loops: CDR1 MNHEY, CDR2 SVGAGI. This CDR3 region has 15 residues. CDR3 coding DNA: TGTGCCAGCAGCAAGATAACAGGGGCCTACTACGAGCTGTACTTC. Protein: CASSKITGAYYELYF.

The chain carries TRBV10-3 and TRBJ2-4; 10 bases line up with TRBD1. Germline trimming cut 4 bases from V and 8 bases from J; bases unmatched to any gene: 8. Germline V CDR1 and CDR2: ENHRY, SYGVKD. There are 15 residues in the CDR3. CDR3 residues: CAISVRDRGKDIQYF. CDR3 nucleotide sequence: TGTGCCATCAGTGTAAGGGACAGGGGAAAGGACATTCAGTACTTC.

This chain links TRBV7-9 with TRBJ1-5; 8 bases agree with TRBD1. The CDR3 length is 15 residues. In germline, CDR1 is SEHNR, CDR2 FQNEAQ (reference sequence). Trimming at V came to 5 bases and at J to 2 bases, leaving 5 bases not matched to a gene. The CDR3 reads CASSRDRRGNQPQHF. DNA for the CDR3: TGTGCCAGCAGCCGGGACAGGAGAGGCAATCAGCCCCAGCATTTT.

The chain uses TRBV9 and TRBJ2-2; 8 bases are shared with TRBD1. Looked up from germline, CDR1 is SGDLS and CDR2 is YYNGEE. CDR3 size: 16 residues. J gave up 4 bases and V 7 bases, and 12 bases lay outside the gene matches. The CDR3 nucleotides are TGTGCCAGCGGATTGCGTAGGCAGGGGGCCACCGGGGAGCTGTTTTTT. It codes for CASGLRRQGATGELFF.

V and J are TRBV5-1 and TRBJ1-1; 9 positions agree with TRBD1. The V and J ends lost 1 base and 4 bases, in that order; junction bases with no gene match: 5. CDR1 and CDR2 (germline): SGHRS, YFSETQ. CDR3 length equals 15 residues. The CDR3, as DNA: TGCGCCAGCAGCTTGAACAGGGGGCAGGGCACTGAAGCTTTCTTT. It yields the protein CASSLNRGQGTEAFF.